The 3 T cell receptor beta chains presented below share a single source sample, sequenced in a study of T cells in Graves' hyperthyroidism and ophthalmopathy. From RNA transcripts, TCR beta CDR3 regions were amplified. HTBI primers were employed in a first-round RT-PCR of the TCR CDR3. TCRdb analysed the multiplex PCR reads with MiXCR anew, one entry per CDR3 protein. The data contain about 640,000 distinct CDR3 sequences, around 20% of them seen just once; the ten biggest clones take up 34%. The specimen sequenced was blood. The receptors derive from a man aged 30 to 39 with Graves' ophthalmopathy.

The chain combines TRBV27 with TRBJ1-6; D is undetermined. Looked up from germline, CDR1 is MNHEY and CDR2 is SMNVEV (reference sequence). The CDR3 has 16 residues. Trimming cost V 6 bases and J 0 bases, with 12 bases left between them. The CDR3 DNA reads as TGTGCCAGCAGGAATACGGAGAGCTCCTATAATTCACCCCTCCACTTT. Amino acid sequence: CASRNTESSYNSPLHF.

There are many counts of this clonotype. CDR3 DNA: TGTGCCAGCAGCAACAGCGGGGGAAGCTCCTACGAGCAGTACTTC. Protein product: CASSNSGGSSYEQYF. J is TRBJ2-7 and V is TRBV7-2, with 8 nucleotides matching TRBD2. In germline, CDR1 is SGHTA, CDR2 FQGNSA. V lost 5 bases, J lost 0 bases, and 6 bases stayed unmatched. There are 15 residues in the CDR3.

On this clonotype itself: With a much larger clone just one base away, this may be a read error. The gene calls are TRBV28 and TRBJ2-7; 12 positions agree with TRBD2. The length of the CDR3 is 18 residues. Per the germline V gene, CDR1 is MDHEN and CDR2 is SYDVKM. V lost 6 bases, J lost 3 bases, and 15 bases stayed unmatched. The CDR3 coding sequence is TGTGCCAGCAGCCCAATACTCCGACTAGCGGGAGTCGACTACGAGCAGTACTTC. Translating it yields CASSPILRLAGVDYEQYF.